This T cell receptor beta chain comes out of a study of Graves' ophthalmopathy and Graves' hyperthyroidism. This clonotype was counted many times. The CDR3 extends over 14 amino acids. V was pared by 6 bases and J by 14 bases, with 14 bases of the junction left unmatched. Germline V gives CDR1 SQVTM, CDR2 ANQGSEA. RNA transcripts yielded amplified TCR beta CDR3 regions. First-round RT-PCR with HTBI primers preceded a second-round multiplex PCR. TCRdb analysed the multiplex PCR reads with MiXCR anew, one entry per CDR3 protein. The data show around 670,000 distinct CDR3 sequences, approximately 40% seen once.

The chain uses TRBV29-1 and TRBJ1-6, with 9 bases matching TRBD1. Material for sequencing was peripheral blood. This clonotype originated in an adult man with Graves' ophthalmopathy. This CDR3 is CSVEATGGFGTLHF. As DNA, the CDR3 is TGCAGCGTGGAGGCGACAGGGGGTTTTGGGACCCTCCACTTT.